This record concerns one T cell receptor beta chain sequence. Its target is unknown. The CDR3 contains 13 residues. CDR1 is LGHNA and CDR2 is YSLEER in the germline V gene. Trimming cost V 1 base and J 4 bases; bases outside gene matches: 1. The sample originates from a study of cytomegalovirus exposure and HLA in healthy donors. Vbeta (60) and Jbeta (13) primers were used in the PCR. Using immunoSEQ multiplex PCR, the repertoire was profiled, and TCRdb retains in-frame clones only, with some absent. Here the sample spans about 200,000 clones, roughly 85% being singletons. General study points: Trimming of TCR beta V- and J-genes showed a link, identified in a later analysis, to a missense DCLRE1C variant.

The chain couples TRBV4-3 to TRBJ2-7; 7 nucleotides agree with TRBD1. The source is a man in his late teens or twenties in good health and CMV-seronegative. Sequenced sample: PBMCs. The CDR3 is CASSQGDRYEQYF. The CDR3 nucleotides are TGCGCCAGCAGCCAAGGGGACAGATACGAGCAGTACTTC.